This entry lists 17 T cell receptor beta chains sequenced from one sample in a study of a mutant IDH1 vaccine in newly diagnosed glioma. The time point here: week 23, last vaccination. One vaccine dose held 300 ug of mutant IDH1 20-mer peptide and came with topical imiquimod. Antigens of these TCRs are unknown. Generated by immunoSEQ multiplex PCR, the TCRdb table keeps only in-frame clones and is missing some. The repertoire holds around 40,000 clones, with about 76% as singletons. The input for sequencing was PBMCs, taken from a glioma patient whose treatment included an IDH1 peptide vaccine. These receptor sequences come from a man between 50 and 59 years old with glioma.

The chain carries TRBV5-6 and TRBJ2-2, with 9 positions matching TRBD1. Unmatched junction bases numbered 12, after V lost 4 bases and J lost 5 bases. CDR1 is SGHDT, CDR2 YYEEEE, per germline. This CDR3 has 17 amino acids. CDR3 in amino acids: CASSGGQGNSWTGELFF. The DNA of the CDR3 is TGTGCCAGCAGCGGGGGACAGGGAAACAGTTGGACCGGGGAGCTGTTTTTT.

The chain has TRBV6-5 and TRBJ2-2; the D is unclear. Trimming took 6 bases from V and 6 from J, leaving 14 bases between them. Germline V gene data show CDR1 as MNHEY and CDR2 as SVGAGI. The CDR3 has 14 amino acids. The CDR3 sequence is CASSPSVGSGELFF. The CDR3 DNA is TGTGCCAGCAGCCCCAGCGTGGGATCCGGGGAGCTGTTTTTT.

The chain links TRBV20-1 to TRBJ1-2; D is ambiguous. Trimming left V 1 base short and J 5 bases short, with 5 bases between. This CDR3 region has 11 residues. The germline gives CDR1 DFQATT, CDR2 SNEGSKA (reference sequence). For the CDR3, the DNA is TGCAGTGCTAGAGTCCTATATGGCTACACCTTC. This sequence encodes CSARVLYGYTF.

This clone was counted once. The chain carries TRBV10-3 and TRBJ2-1; 7 bases agree with TRBD2. The CDR3 loop spans 14 amino acids. Germline assignment: CDR1 ENHRY and CDR2 SYGVKD. V lost 10 bases to trimming and J lost 5 bases; unmatched junction nucleotides: 11. This chain's CDR3 is CASLTGAGDNEQFF. In DNA form, the CDR3 reads TGTGCCAGCCTTACCGGGGCGGGGGACAATGAGCAGTTCTTC.

This sequence joins TRBV6-5 and TRBJ2-1; TRBD1 aligns across 9 bases. The CDR3 is 15 amino acids. V shed 6 bases, J shed 7 bases, and the junction held 10 bases outside the gene matches. Germline values: CDR1 MNHEY, CDR2 SVGAGI. DNA of the CDR3: TGTGCCAGCAGCCGTCCCGGGACAGGGAGGAATGAGCAGTTCTTC. Protein: CASSRPGTGRNEQFF.

The V call is TRBV9, the J call TRBJ1-4; 8 positions match TRBD1. Trimming removed 2 bases from V and 4 bases from J; junction bases left unmatched: 4. This CDR3 is 15 amino acids long. Germline loops: CDR1 SGDLS, CDR2 YYNGEE. CDR3 DNA sequence: TGTGCCAGCAGCGTCTCCGGACAGGGTAATGAAAAACTGTTTTTT. This translates into CASSVSGQGNEKLFF.

The chain is built from TRBV30 and TRBJ1-1; D perhaps matches TRBD1 (6 bases). The CDR3 length is 15 residues. CDR1 and CDR2 (germline): GTSNPN, SVGIG (reference sequence). The V end was cut by 3 bases, the J end by 1 base, with 15 bases between. The CDR3 region has the DNA TGTGCCTGGAGATTTACAGGGATTTCGAACACTGAAGCTTTCTTT. Residues: CAWRFTGISNTEAFF.

The chain recombines TRBV9 with TRBJ2-2; a weak D match, TRBD2 (5 bases). Germline V CDR1 and CDR2: SGDLS, YYNGEE. Trimming left V 0 bases short and J 1 base short, with 10 bases between. The CDR3 contains 16 residues. The CDR3 DNA reads TGTGCCAGCAGCGTAGGAGGGTCCCGGAACACCGGGGAGCTGTTTTTT. Protein product: CASSVGGSRNTGELFF.

The V call is TRBV6-5, the J call TRBJ2-1; the match to TRBD1 covers 9 bases. The CDR3 consists of 15 residues. Germline CDR1 is MNHEY and CDR2 is SVGAGI. V was pared by 2 bases and J by 6 bases, with 5 bases of the junction left unmatched. DNA for the CDR3: TGTGCCAGCAGTTACGGGACAGGGAGCCCCAATGAGCAGTTCTTC. Protein product: CASSYGTGSPNEQFF.

The rearrangement links TRBV9 to TRBJ1-1; 8 positions match TRBD1. The CDR3 has 14 amino acids. With 3 bases clipped from V and 1 base from J, the junction kept 2 bases outside the gene matches. The germline gives CDR1 SGDLS, CDR2 YYNGEE. The CDR3: CASSEQGGNTEAFF. CDR3 coding DNA: TGTGCCAGCAGCGAACAGGGGGGGAACACTGAAGCTTTCTTT.

This clone has only a few counts. V and J are TRBV11-1 and TRBJ1-5; D unresolved. The CDR3 spans 13 residues. The germline V gene encodes CDR1 SGHAT and CDR2 FQDESV (reference sequence). V was clipped by 3 bases and J by 1 base, with 4 bases between them. CDR3 coding DNA: TGTGCCAGCAGCTTCGACAGCAATCAGCCCCAGCATTTT. Its protein product is CASSFDSNQPQHF. Supplemented by reference TRBV11-1 and TRBJ1-5, the full variable domain reads EAEVAQSPRYKITEKSQAVAFWCDPISGHATLYWYRQILGQGPELLVQFQDESVVDDSQLPKDRFSAERLKGVDSTLKIQPAELGDSAMYLCASSFDSNQPQHFGDGTRLSIL.

The chain recombines TRBV5-1 with TRBJ1-2; TRBD1 aligns across 7 bases. The CDR3 is 13 amino acids. J gave up 8 bases and V 3 bases, and 7 bases lay outside the gene matches. Germline V lookup: CDR1 SGHRS, CDR2 YFSETQ. The CDR3 DNA reads TGCGCCAGCAGCTGGGGGACAGAGCCCGGCTACACCTTC. This sequence encodes CASSWGTEPGYTF.

Here the CDR3 DNA reads TGTGCCAGCAGTTACGCGGGACACGGAGCTTTCTTT. Translation: CASSYAGHGAFF. The genes are TRBV6-5 and TRBJ1-1; D is perhaps TRBD1 (6 bases). The CDR3 sequence is 12 residues long. CDR1 is MNHEY, CDR2 SVGAGI, per germline. Trimming took 2 bases from V and 10 from J, leaving 11 bases between them.

The chain's CDR3 is CASSMSFANEKLFF. The DNA for the CDR3 is TGTGCCAGTAGTATGTCCTTCGCTAATGAAAAACTGTTTTTT. The gene calls are TRBV19 and TRBJ1-4; no clear D gene. The CDR3 has 14 residues. V lost 3 bases and J 3 bases, leaving 8 bases between the germline ends. Germline values: CDR1 LNHDA, CDR2 SQIVND (reference sequence).

The V and J genes are TRBV11-2 and TRBJ2-5, with TRBD2 matching over 10 bases. Unmatched junction bases numbered 4, after V lost 1 base and J lost 5 bases. The CDR3 is 15 amino acids. Germline V gene lookup returns CDR1 SGHAT and CDR2 FQNNGV. CDR3: CASSLGLAGRETQYF. The CDR3 DNA is TGTGCCAGCAGCTTAGGACTAGCGGGTCGGGAGACCCAGTACTTC.

The gene calls are TRBV30 and TRBJ1-2, with 8 bases lining up with TRBD1. V was pared by 3 bases and J by 1 base, with 4 bases of the junction left unmatched. Germline CDR1 reads GTSNPN; CDR2 reads SVGIG (reference sequence). The CDR3 has 14 amino acids. This CDR3 is CAWSRQGNNYGYTF. The CDR3 bases are TGTGCCTGGAGCCGACAGGGGAATAACTATGGCTACACCTTC.

The V call is TRBV6-1, the J call TRBJ2-7; either TRBD1 or TRBD2 may supply D (5 bases each). Germline V gene data show CDR1 as MNHNS and CDR2 as SASEGT. This CDR3 has 13 residues. Trimming left V 11 bases short and J 3 bases short, with 17 bases between. CDR3 nucleotides: TGTGCCTCCCGGGACCCCCAGGACTACGAGCAGTACTTC. It encodes CASRDPQDYEQYF.